Listed below are T cell receptor beta chains from one sample, sequenced in a study of human T cells and chemical hapten exposure. TCRdb re-called the RACE reads through MiXCR, storing one row per CDR3 protein. The profile shows approximately 100,000 distinct CDR3 sequences, 9.6% of them singletons. This sample comprised whole blood, obtained in connection with sensitization to the hapten diphenylcyclopropenone (DPC). The source is a woman between 40 and 55 years old with alopecia areata. Some clones in this sample may be carry-over from other donors' samples. The CDR3 runs from the conserved cysteine through the conserved F or W. Fields, in order: J gene, V gene, D gene, clone size, CDR3 DNA, CDR3 protein. D genes are given only for firm matches. Clone size appears in some rows only: once, few, many, or a class for an expanded clone.

TRBJ1-1 TRBV7-3 . few TGTGCCAGCAGCTTAGGGCTCCTGAACACTGAAGCTTTCTTT CASSLGLLNTEAFF
TRBJ2-5 TRBV7-2 . . TGTGCCAGCAGCTCGGCCCTTACCCAGTACTTC CASSSALTQYF
TRBJ1-2 TRBV12-3/TRBV12-4 . many TGTGCCTGCACACCGGGGCAGGCAAGGTACGGCTACACCTTC CACTPGQARYGYTF
TRBJ1-5 TRBV19 . many TGTGCCAGTAGTATGCAGGGCGTGAGCCAGCCCCAGCATTTT CASSMQGVSQPQHF
TRBJ2-7 TRBV18 TRBD2 many TGTGCCAGCTCACCAAGGGTAGCGGGGGGCCTAGGCTACGAGCAGTACTTC CASSPRVAGGLGYEQYF
TRBJ2-4 TRBV6-2/TRBV6-3 TRBD1 few TGTGCCAGCAGAACAGGACAGGGCCAGGGAAACATTCAGTACTTC CASRTGQGQGNIQYF
TRBJ1-2 TRBV5-6 . many TGTGCCAGCAGCTTGGACAGGTCCCAGGGGTATGGCTACACCTTC CASSLDRSQGYGYTF
TRBJ2-7 TRBV18 . many TGTGCCAGCTCTCTCCAGGACAGCTACGAGCAGTACTTC CASSLQDSYEQYF
TRBJ1-1 TRBV4-1 . few TGCGCCAGCAGCCAAGCGACTGGACAGATGAACACTGAAGCTTTCTTT CASSQATGQMNTEAFF
TRBJ2-5 TRBV28 . . TGTGCCAGCAGCCGGGACATCCAAGAGACCCAGTACTTC CASSRDIQETQYF
TRBJ2-3 TRBV24-1 TRBD2 . TGTGCCACCAGTCCTAGCGGGGATACGCAGTATTTT CATSPSGDTQYF
TRBJ1-3 TRBV5-1 . few TGCGCCAGCAGCTTGGCGGGGGGCCAGGGCTCTGGAAACACCATATATTTT CASSLAGGQGSGNTIYF
TRBJ2-3 TRBV7-3 . few TGTGCCAGCAGCTTAAGAGGGCTTCGCACAGATACGCAGTATTTT CASSLRGLRTDTQYF
TRBJ1-4 TRBV19 . many TGTGCCAGTAACCAGGGGACTAATGAAAAACTGTTTTTT CASNQGTNEKLFF
TRBJ2-1 TRBV20-1 . many TGCAGTGCTCGACTACCCAATGAGCAGTTCTTC CSARLPNEQFF
TRBJ2-7 TRBV7-2 . few TGTGCCAGCAGCCTCGACGCCCTCTCCTACGAGCAGTACTTC CASSLDALSYEQYF
TRBJ1-1 TRBV7-3 . many TGTGCCAGCATGCCCGCGGGGGCAGGGGACACTGAAGCTTTCTTT CASMPAGAGDTEAFF
TRBJ2-2 TRBV5-6 . many TGTGCCAGCAGCTTCGGGGGCGGGGAGCTGTTTTTT CASSFGGGELFF
TRBJ2-2 TRBV5-1 . few TGCGCCAGCAGCTTGGTCTGGGACGGGGAGCTGTTTTTT CASSLVWDGELFF
TRBJ1-1 TRBV7-9 . many TGTGCCAGCAGCTTAGCTTTGAGGGCCCGGGGTGAAGCTTTCTTT CASSLALRARGEAFF
TRBJ2-7 TRBV6-2/TRBV6-3 . . TGTGCCAGCAGTTACGACGAGTCCTACGAGCAGTACTTC CASSYDESYEQYF
TRBJ1-2 TRBV6-1 . . TGTGCCAGCAATGACCGGAACTATGGCTACACCTTC CASNDRNYGYTF
TRBJ1-6 TRBV7-2 TRBD1 once TGTGCCAGCAGCACAAGACAGGGGGTAATAAATAATTCACCCCTCCACTTT CASSTRQGVINNSPLHF
TRBJ1-3 TRBV9 . few TGTGCCAGCAGCGTCTCCACTACAGGATCTGGAAACACCATATATTTT CASSVSTTGSGNTIYF
TRBJ2-5 TRBV28 . many TGTGCCAGCAAGGAGGGGACAGCCGAAGAGACCCAGTACTTC CASKEGTAEETQYF
TRBJ1-4 TRBV7-2 TRBD1 many TGTGCCAGCAGCTCTGCGGGACAGTCTTATAATGAAAAACTGTTTTTT CASSSAGQSYNEKLFF
TRBJ2-1 TRBV12-3/TRBV12-4 . many TGTGCCAGCAGTTTCGACGGTGGCTCCTACAATGAGCAGTTCTTC CASSFDGGSYNEQFF